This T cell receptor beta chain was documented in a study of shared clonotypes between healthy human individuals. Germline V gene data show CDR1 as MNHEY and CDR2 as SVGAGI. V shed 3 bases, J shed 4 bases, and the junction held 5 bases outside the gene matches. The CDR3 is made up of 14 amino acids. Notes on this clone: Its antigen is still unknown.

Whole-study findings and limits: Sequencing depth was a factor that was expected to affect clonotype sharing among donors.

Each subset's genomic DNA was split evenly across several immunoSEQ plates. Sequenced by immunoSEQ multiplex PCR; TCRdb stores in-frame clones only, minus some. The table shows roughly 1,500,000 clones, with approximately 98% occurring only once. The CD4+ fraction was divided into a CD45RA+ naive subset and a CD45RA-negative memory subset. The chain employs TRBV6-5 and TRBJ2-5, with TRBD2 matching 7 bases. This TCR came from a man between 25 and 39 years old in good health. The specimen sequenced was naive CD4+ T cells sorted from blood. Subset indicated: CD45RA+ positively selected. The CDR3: CASSYRGLVETQYF. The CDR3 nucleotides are TGTGCCAGCAGTTATCGAGGACTAGTAGAGACCCAGTACTTC.